One sample yielded the 5 T cell receptor beta chains listed below, sequenced in a study of shared clonotypes between healthy human individuals. Method: immunoSEQ multiplex PCR; TCRdb's copy keeps in-frame clones and lacks some. The sample lists millions of clones; 93% were seen once. Sequenced: naive CD4+ T cells from PBMCs. Subset defined: CD45RA+ positively selected. The source is a man aged 18 to 30 in good health. Some clones in this sample may be carry-over from other donors' samples.

This clone showed up just once. The chain links TRBV19 to TRBJ2-7, with D perhaps given as TRBD1 or TRBD2 (5 bases each). In germline, CDR1 is LNHDA, CDR2 SQIVND (reference sequence). This CDR3 region has 15 residues. Trimming shortened V by 5 bases and J by 3 bases, and 17 bases separated the two germline ends. The CDR3 protein is CASSSRAAGNYEQYF. The CDR3 DNA is TGTGCCAGTAGTTCAAGAGCGGCAGGGAACTACGAGCAGTACTTC. Drawing the rest from reference TRBV19 and TRBJ2-7, the complete variable domain is DGGITQSPKYLFRKEGQNVTLSCEQNLNHDAMYWYRQDPGQGLRLIYYSQIVNDFQKGDIAEGYSVSREKKESFPLTVTSAQKNPTAFYLCASSSRAAGNYEQYFGPGTRLTVT.

V usage is TRBV28 and J usage is TRBJ2-1; D possibly corresponds to TRBD1 (5 bases). The V gene's germline CDR1 is MDHEN and CDR2 SYDVKM. V lost 2 bases and J 12 bases, leaving 11 bases between the germline ends. This CDR3 is 12 amino acids long. The chain's CDR3 is CASSLAGLPQFF. The DNA for the CDR3 is TGTGCCAGCAGTTTAGCAGGGCTCCCGCAGTTCTTC.

The chain joins TRBV9 to TRBJ2-7; 8 bases map to TRBD1. The V segment lost 3 bases and the J segment 6 bases; nucleotides outside the gene matches: 11. Germline loops: CDR1 SGDLS, CDR2 YYNGEE. The CDR3 spans 15 residues. The CDR3 spells CASSAAPQGASEQYF. For the CDR3, the DNA is TGTGCCAGCAGCGCAGCGCCCCAGGGGGCTAGCGAGCAGTACTTC. The full variable domain, its missing parts supplied by reference TRBV9 and TRBJ2-7, is DSGVTQTPKHLITATGQRVTLRCSPRSGDLSVYWYQQSLDQGLQFLIQYYNGEERAKGNILERFSAQQFPDLHSELNLSSLELGDSALYFCASSAAPQGASEQYFGPGTRLTVT.

The chain combines TRBV2 with TRBJ2-6, with D uncertain. There are 15 residues in the CDR3. Germline V gives CDR1 SNHLY, CDR2 FYNNEI. V was pared by 8 bases and J by 0 bases, with 11 bases between. CDR3 loop: CASAAQRSGANVLTF. DNA of the CDR3: TGTGCCAGCGCGGCACAGCGCTCTGGGGCCAACGTCCTGACTTTC.

This sequence joins TRBV18 and TRBJ2-5; 7 nucleotides line up with TRBD2. With V trimmed by 10 bases and J by 4 bases, 9 bases remained unmatched. The CDR3 covers 13 residues. Per germline, CDR1 KGHSH and CDR2 LQKENI. The CDR3 is CATTKASGETQYF. In DNA, the CDR3 is TGTGCCACCACTAAAGCTAGCGGAGAGACCCAGTACTTC.